These 17 T cell receptor beta chains share one sample of origin, sequenced in a study of blood T cell repertoires in COVID-19. Data came from immunoSEQ multiplex PCR; TCRdb stores just in-frame clones and leaves some out. The data contain about 260,000 clones, 86% of them seen just once; the ten biggest clones take up 3.5% to 4%. Sequenced input: peripheral blood. The origin of the receptors is a man younger than 35 with active or convalescent COVID-19.

The sample holds one count of this clone. The V call is TRBV7-9, the J call TRBJ2-5, with 10 nucleotides matching TRBD2. The CDR3 runs to 16 residues. Per germline, CDR1 SEHNR and CDR2 FQNEAQ (reference sequence). V was clipped by 3 bases and J by 7 bases; unmatched bases: 11. The CDR3 protein is CASSFRRAGGPGTQYF. The CDR3 DNA reads as TGTGCCAGCAGCTTCAGACGAGCGGGAGGGCCGGGGACCCAGTACTTC.

V and J are TRBV15 and TRBJ1-2; the D is unclear. Germline V gene sequence: CDR1 LNHNV, CDR2 YYDKDF (reference sequence). Trimming shortened V by 0 bases and J by 8 bases, and 16 bases separated the two germline ends. This CDR3 is built from 15 residues. CDR3: CATSRDVTLAEGYTF. CDR3 DNA sequence: TGTGCCACCAGCAGAGATGTGACTCTGGCAGAAGGCTACACCTTC.

This chain's CDR3 is CASSSGLAGSDEQFF. The CDR3, as DNA: TGTGCCAGCAGTTCTGGACTAGCGGGGTCCGATGAGCAGTTCTTC. The chain uses TRBV6-5 and TRBJ2-1; TRBD2 aligns across 12 bases. The CDR3 is 15 residues long. CDR1 and CDR2 (germline): MNHEY, SVGAGI. Trimming at V came to 4 bases and at J to 8 bases, leaving 6 bases not matched to a gene.

The chain is built from TRBV5-4 and TRBJ1-2; possible D gene TRBD1, 5 bases. The CDR3 is 12 residues long. V lost 2 bases to trimming and J lost 4 bases, with 6 bases between them. Per germline, CDR1 SGHNT and CDR2 YYREEE (reference sequence). The CDR3 DNA sequence: TGTGCCAGCAGCTTTGACAGCTATGGCTACACCTTC. Its translation is CASSFDSYGYTF.

The chain is built from TRBV18 and TRBJ1-2, with TRBD1 matching 9 bases. CDR1 and CDR2 from the germline V gene are KGHSH and LQKENI. With V trimmed by 5 bases and J by 6 bases, 10 bases remained unmatched. There are 15 residues in the CDR3. The CDR3 DNA reads TGTGCCAGCTCAGGGGGACAGGGAATGATGGATGGCTACACCTTC. Translated: CASSGGQGMMDGYTF.

The rearrangement uses TRBV7-2 and TRBJ2-2, with a tentative D call TRBD1 (6 bases). With 5 bases removed from V and 1 base from J, the gap between germline ends came to 14 bases. The V gene's germline CDR1 is SGHTA and CDR2 FQGNSA. CDR3 length: 16 amino acids. CDR3 loop: CASSQTGTQNTGELFF. The CDR3 DNA reads as TGTGCCAGCAGCCAGACCGGGACACAGAACACCGGGGAGCTGTTTTTT.

The V and J genes are TRBV28 and TRBJ1-2; no clear D. Germline-derived CDR1 and CDR2 are MDHEN and SYDVKM. Trimming pared 7 bases from V and 0 bases from J, leaving 12 bases between. The CDR3 length is 14 residues. Here the CDR3 reads CASTLFGANYGYTF. CDR3 DNA: TGTGCCAGCACCTTATTCGGAGCTAACTATGGCTACACCTTC.

The chain joins TRBV7-6 to TRBJ1-5; D remains ambiguous. CDR1 and CDR2 from the germline V gene are SGHVS and FNYEAQ. The length of the CDR3 is 15 residues. V lost 1 base and J 0 bases, leaving 7 bases between the germline ends. In nucleotides, the CDR3 is TGTGCCAGCAGCTTAGGGCCATATAGCAATCAGCCCCAGCATTTT. It yields the protein CASSLGPYSNQPQHF.

This sequence joins TRBV27 and TRBJ2-5, with D possibly matching TRBD1 (6 bases). Germline loops: CDR1 MNHEY, CDR2 SMNVEV (reference sequence). The CDR3 covers 15 residues. Trimming removed 6 bases from V and 2 bases from J, with 16 bases in between. For the CDR3, the DNA is TGTGCCAGCAGGCCCGGGACAATCCGACAAGAGACCCAGTACTTC. Protein: CASRPGTIRQETQYF.

V usage is TRBV6-2 or TRBV6-3 and J usage is TRBJ1-5; no clear D gene. V gave up 0 bases and J gave up 1 base, with 13 bases separating them. This CDR3 is built from 17 residues. From germline, CDR1 is MNHEY and CDR2 SVGEGT. The CDR3 nucleotides are TGTGCCAGCAGTTACTCGATCCTTCGGGGAAGCAATCAGCCCCAGCATTTT. Translated, it gives CASSYSILRGSNQPQHF.

The rearrangement links TRBV18 to TRBJ2-2; TRBD1 agrees at 7 bases. This CDR3 is 16 amino acids long. V dropped 1 base and J dropped 2; count of bases not matched to a gene: 4. Germline values: CDR1 KGHSH, CDR2 LQKENI. The CDR3 coding sequence is TGTGCCAGCTCACCACGGCAGGGGGTAAACACCGGGGAGCTGTTTTTT. This sequence encodes CASSPRQGVNTGELFF.

This chain connects TRBV4-2 to TRBJ2-5; D gene unclear. Trimming removed 4 bases at V and 4 bases at J, with 13 bases between. The CDR3 loop spans 14 amino acids. The germline gives CDR1 LGHNA, CDR2 YNFKEQ. The CDR3 DNA reads as TGTGCCAGCAGCCCGGATCAGGTAGTAGAGACCCAGTACTTC. As protein: CASSPDQVVETQYF.

The chain employs TRBV6-5 and TRBJ2-1, with 7 bases matching TRBD2. J lost 9 bases, V lost 2 bases, and 1 base had no gene match. The germline V gene has CDR1 MNHEY and CDR2 SVGAGI. The CDR3 has 12 residues. CDR3 DNA sequence: TGTGCCAGCAGTTACGGCGGGAGTGAGCAGTTCTTC. Protein product: CASSYGGSEQFF.

The chain employs TRBV27 and TRBJ2-3; TRBD2 agrees at 7 bases. This CDR3 has 15 residues. V shed 3 bases and J 3 bases; nucleotides not matched to a gene: 6. Germline V gene lookup returns CDR1 MNHEY and CDR2 SMNVEV (reference sequence). This chain's CDR3 is CASSFGGGWTDTQYF. The CDR3 DNA follows: TGTGCCAGCAGTTTTGGGGGGGGATGGACAGATACGCAGTATTTT.

This chain uses TRBV12-2 with TRBJ2-1; no check of the table's D call, TRBD2, against the DNA was made. TRBV12-2 is a recognized pseudogene. The CDR3 length is 16 residues. The CDR3 loop is CASRLAQGAGGVEQFF. The CDR3 DNA reads TGTGCAAGTCGCTTAGCTCAGGGAGCGGGAGGAGTTGAGCAGTTCTTC.

The rearrangement uses TRBV11-2 and TRBJ1-1; D not resolved. CDR3 length equals 13 residues. Germline V lookup: CDR1 SGHAT, CDR2 FQNNGV. The germline V and J ends were trimmed by 1 base and 4 bases, with 7 bases remaining between them. The CDR3 bases are TGTGCCAGCAGCTTAGGTACAGCCACTGAAGCTTTCTTT. Its protein product is CASSLGTATEAFF.

This clone appeared once. This chain connects TRBV7-9 to TRBJ2-1; 13 bases fit TRBD2. Germline loops: CDR1 SEHNR, CDR2 FQNEAQ (reference sequence). The CDR3 loop spans 17 amino acids. With 5 bases clipped from V and 0 bases from J, the junction kept 4 bases outside the gene matches. The CDR3 sequence: CASSPRTSGSSYNEQFF. CDR3 DNA: TGTGCCAGCAGCCCGCGGACTAGCGGGAGCTCCTACAATGAGCAGTTCTTC. Using reference TRBV7-9 and TRBJ2-1 for the parts outside the CDR3, the full variable domain is DTGVSQNPRHKITKRGQNVTFRCDPISEHNRLYWYRQTLGQGPEFLTYFQNEAQLEKSRLLSDRFSAERPKGSFSTLEIQRTEQGDSAMYLCASSPRTSGSSYNEQFFGPGTRLTVL.